This T cell receptor (beta chain) came from a study of blood T cells in healthy people across ages. Study results and caveats: Older age coincided with a roughly linear decline in TCR beta diversity per million T cells.

Alongside a J-beta primer mix, a sample-barcoded 5' primer served in a second PCR lasting roughly 7 to 11 cycles. A template-switch adaptor that had 12 random nucleotides put a tag on each cDNA molecule. TCRdb re-analysed the 5' RACE reads in MiXCR, keeping a single row per CDR3 protein. The sample shows about 670,000 distinct CDR3 sequences, approximately 52% of them seen only once. With 2 bases removed from V and 1 base from J, the gap between germline ends came to 12 bases. The CDR3 has 16 amino acids. Germline V gene sequence: CDR1 MNHNS, CDR2 SASEGT. Comments on this clonotype: Its antigen is undetermined.

In terms of origin and age, donors were healthy Caucasian individuals from Russia aged about 6 to 90. This receptor was identified in a woman over 75 in good health. Sequencing was done on a sample of blood. This chain uses TRBV6-1 with TRBJ1-5; perhaps TRBD1 as D (6 bases). In nucleotides, the CDR3 is TGTGCCAGCAGTGAAAAGGGGGGCCGAAGCAATCAGCCCCAGCATTTT. It translates to CASSEKGGRSNQPQHF.